The clone carrying this T cell receptor (beta chain) was seen a handful of times. What it recognizes is unknown. Sequencing libraries made from TCR beta cDNA carried unique molecular identifiers. TCRdb called the PCR reads again in MiXCR, with one record for every CDR3 protein. The sample shows around 770,000 distinct CDR3 sequences, about 43% of them seen only once. This specimen comes from a study of post-analysis software for immune sequencing data. Study in general: The disease courses covered relapsing-remitting, secondary progressive and progressive-relapsing multiple sclerosis.

Findings and caveats of the study: Controls significantly exceeded multiple sclerosis patients in normalized Chao1 diversity.

The source material was blood. This receptor was obtained from a girl under 18 with multiple sclerosis.

The CDR3 here is CSVGSPGYTF. The CDR3 DNA sequence: TGCAGCGTTGGGAGTCCTGGCTACACCTTC. The gene calls are TRBV29-1 and TRBJ1-2; D is unresolved. The germline V gene has CDR1 SQVTM and CDR2 ANQGSEA. V lost 4 bases, J lost 7 bases, and 7 bases lay in between. This CDR3 region has 10 residues.